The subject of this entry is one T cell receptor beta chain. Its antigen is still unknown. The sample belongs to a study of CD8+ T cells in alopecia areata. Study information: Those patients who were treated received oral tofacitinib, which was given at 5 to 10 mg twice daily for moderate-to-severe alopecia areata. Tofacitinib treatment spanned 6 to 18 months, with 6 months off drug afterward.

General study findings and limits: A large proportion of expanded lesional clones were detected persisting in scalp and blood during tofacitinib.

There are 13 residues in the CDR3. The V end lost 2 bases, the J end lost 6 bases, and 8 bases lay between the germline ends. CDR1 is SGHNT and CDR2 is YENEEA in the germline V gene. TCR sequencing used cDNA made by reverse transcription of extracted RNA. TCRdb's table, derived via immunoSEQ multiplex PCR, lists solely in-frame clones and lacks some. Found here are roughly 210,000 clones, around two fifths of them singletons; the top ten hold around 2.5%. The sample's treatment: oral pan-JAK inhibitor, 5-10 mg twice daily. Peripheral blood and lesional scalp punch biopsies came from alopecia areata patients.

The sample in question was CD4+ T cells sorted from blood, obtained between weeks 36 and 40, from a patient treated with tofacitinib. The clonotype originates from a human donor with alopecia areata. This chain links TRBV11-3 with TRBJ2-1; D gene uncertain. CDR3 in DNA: TGTGCCAGCAGCTTATCCTCTCTCAATGAGCAGTTCTTC. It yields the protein CASSLSSLNEQFF.